What follows are 5 T cell receptor beta chains derived from one specimen sequenced in a study of shared clonotypes between healthy human individuals. This table comes from immunoSEQ multiplex PCR, and its TCRdb copy is limited to in-frame clones, with some not included. The profile shows about 560,000 clones, just over 75% of them singletons. The sequenced sample consisted of PBMCs. The receptors originated from a middle-aged woman in good health. Some clones in this sample may be carry-over from other donors' samples.

The V and J genes are TRBV7-9 and TRBJ2-5; 10 bases line up with TRBD1. The germline CDR1 and CDR2 sequences are SEHNR and FQNEAQ (reference sequence). The CDR3 runs to 16 residues. V trimming: 5 bases; J trimming: 5 bases; junction bases outside the gene matches: 11. The CDR3, as DNA: TGTGCCAGCAGCCCCATGCCCGGGACAGGGGTCGAGACCCAGTACTTC. Amino acid sequence: CASSPMPGTGVETQYF.

This clone was detected a few times. The rearrangement links TRBV7-2 to TRBJ2-1; 10 positions match TRBD2. The CDR3 covers 15 residues. The V and J ends lost 4 bases and 8 bases, in that order; junction bases with no gene match: 8. Germline V gene data show CDR1 as SGHTA and CDR2 as FQGNSA. The CDR3 reads CASSSQREGRHEQFF. The CDR3 coding sequence is TGTGCCAGCAGCTCTCAGCGGGAGGGCCGGCATGAGCAGTTCTTC.

V usage is TRBV7-9 and J usage is TRBJ2-5; D might be TRBD1 (6 bases). Germline V lookup: CDR1 SEHNR, CDR2 FQNEAQ (reference sequence). Trimming pared 7 bases from V and 11 bases from J, leaving 17 bases between. The CDR3 runs to 12 residues. The CDR3, as DNA: TGTGCCAGCAACAGGGTGCTGGGGGAGCAGTACTTC. Translated, it gives CASNRVLGEQYF.

J is TRBJ1-5 and V is TRBV15; D not resolved. Per germline, CDR1 LNHNV and CDR2 YYDKDF (reference sequence). The CDR3 is 15 residues long. The ends were cut back, 0 bases at V and 4 bases at J, with 10 bases in the middle. This CDR3 is CATSRDGGRNQPQHF. Here the CDR3 DNA reads TGTGCCACCAGCAGAGATGGCGGCAGGAATCAGCCCCAGCATTTT.

This sequence joins TRBV10-3 and TRBJ2-5; 9 nucleotides agree with TRBD2. The closer fit of TRBJ2-7 to the DNA end suggests the J call may be wrong. CDR1 and CDR2 (germline): ENHRY, SYGVKD. The CDR3 consists of 14 residues. CDR3 in amino acids: CASSPGGRAYEQYF. The DNA for the CDR3 is TGTGCCAGCTCGCCCGGCGGGAGGGCCTACGAGCAGTACTTC.